The 9 T cell receptor beta chains reported below all come from one sample, sequenced in a study of T cell repertoires in cytomegalovirus infection. MiXCR was run by TCRdb on the reads, yielding one entry per CDR3 protein. This table holds fewer than 1,000,000 distinct CDR3 sequences, under 40% found once. Their specific antigens are unknown. The sequences come from cultured CD8+ T cells from PBMCs, collected from culture after CMV antigen stimulation. The receptors originated from a human donor in good health (CMV status not recorded). Some clones in this sample may be carry-over from other donors' samples.

V and J are TRBV2 and TRBJ2-3; 8 bases align to TRBD2. The CDR3 has 15 residues. Looked up from germline, CDR1 is SNHLY and CDR2 is FYNNEI. V was pared by 6 bases and J by 6 bases, with 11 bases of the junction left unmatched. The CDR3 nucleotides are TGTGCCAGCAGGGGACTAGGAAGGCCCGGCGATACGCAGTATTTT. This translates into CASRGLGRPGDTQYF.

This clonotype was detected a few times. The J gene is TRBJ1-5, the V gene TRBV6-5; D is perhaps TRBD1 (5 bases). The CDR3 is 14 residues long. Trimming stripped 3 bases from V and 3 bases from J, with 9 bases between. Per the germline V gene, CDR1 is MNHEY and CDR2 is SVGAGI. CDR3 region: CASSYRGVNQPQHF. The CDR3 DNA reads TGTGCCAGCAGTTATCGGGGGGTCAATCAGCCCCAGCATTTT.

This clonotype was seen a single time. A read error is possible here, since a much larger clone lies one base away. The gene calls are TRBV7-6 and TRBJ2-2; D remains ambiguous. V shed 1 base and J shed 7 bases, with 19 bases lying between them. The CDR3 runs 17 residues. The germline CDR1 and CDR2 sequences are SGHVS and FNYEAQ. The CDR3 coding sequence is TGTGCCAGCAGCTTAGGGCCTGTCGGAACGGTGTGCGGGGAGCTGTTTTTT. Protein: CASSLGPVGTVCGELFF.

There are a few counts of this clonotype. This chain connects TRBV7-3 to TRBJ2-2; D may correspond to TRBD1 or TRBD2 (5 bases each). Germline-derived CDR1 and CDR2 are SGHTA and FQGTGA. V shed 2 bases and J shed 4 bases, with 14 bases lying between them. The CDR3 runs 16 residues. The CDR3 region is CASSLGFRGSTGELFF. For the CDR3, the DNA is TGTGCCAGCAGCTTAGGATTCCGGGGCAGCACCGGGGAGCTGTTTTTT.

This clonotype has a handful of counts. The chain carries TRBV19 and TRBJ2-1, with D maybe TRBD1 (5 bases). V was trimmed by 3 bases and J by 0 bases, leaving 12 bases between them. This CDR3 spans 16 amino acids. The germline V gene has CDR1 LNHDA and CDR2 SQIVND (reference sequence). The CDR3 nucleotides read TGTGCCAGTAGTATTACAGGACCTAGCTCCTACAATGAGCAGTTCTTC. Translated: CASSITGPSSYNEQFF.

This sequence joins TRBV20-1 and TRBJ2-5, with D perhaps being TRBD1 or TRBD2 (5 bases each). Germline V lookup: CDR1 DFQATT, CDR2 SNEGSKA (reference sequence). This CDR3 has 14 residues. Trimming shortened V by 5 bases and J by 3 bases, and 16 bases separated the two germline ends. This CDR3 reads CSAQTGTLEETQYF. CDR3 DNA sequence: TGCAGTGCTCAGACCGGGACGTTGGAAGAGACCCAGTACTTC.

Comment on this clonotype: A much larger clonotype is one base distant, so this may be a read error. The chain joins TRBV14 to TRBJ2-1; 7 bases fit TRBD2. After removal of 6 bases from V and 4 bases from J, the junction contained 3 bases not matched to a gene. The CDR3 length is 13 residues. Germline V gene lookup returns CDR1 SGHDN and CDR2 FVKESK. CDR3 sequence (DNA): TGTGCCAGCAGGGAAGCGGGGTACAATGAGCAGTTCTTC. As protein: CASREAGYNEQFF.

This clonotype was recorded a few times. The rearrangement uses TRBV6-1 and TRBJ2-3; tentative D call: TRBD2 (5 bases). The CDR3 is 17 amino acids. The ends were cut back, 3 bases at V and 2 bases at J, with 18 bases in the middle. Germline values: CDR1 MNHNS, CDR2 SASEGT. The CDR3 coding sequence is TGTGCCAGCAGTGATTTTGAGATCAGCGGACTCACAGATACGCAGTATTTT. Protein product: CASSDFEISGLTDTQYF.

The chain links TRBV5-4 to TRBJ2-5; D might be TRBD2 (5 bases). Germline CDR1 reads SGHNT; CDR2 reads YYREEE (reference sequence). The CDR3 contains 15 residues. Trimming removed 4 bases from V and 3 bases from J, with 16 bases in between. CDR3 sequence (DNA): TGTGCCAGCAGCCTGCTGCCGGGGTCCGAAGAGACCCAGTACTTC. Its translation: CASSLLPGSEETQYF. The entire variable domain, with the rest obtained from reference TRBV5-4 and TRBJ2-5, is as follows: ETGVTQSPTHLIKTRGQQVTLRCSSQSGHNTVSWYQQALGQGPQFIFQYYREEENGRGNFPPRFSGLQFPNYSSELNVNALELDDSALYLCASSLLPGSEETQYFGPGTRLLVL.